This T cell receptor (beta chain) was sequenced for a study of T cells in women clearing cervical HPV infection. The table came from immunoSEQ multiplex PCR; TCRdb's copy has only in-frame clones and leaves some out. Its clone listing holds tens of thousands of clones. Germline CDR1 LNHDA, CDR2 SQIVND (reference sequence). The CDR3 runs to 17 residues. The V end was cut by 0 bases, the J end by 0 bases, with 12 bases between. To note about this clone: The read stops 3 residues short of the end of the CDR3; the missing end is completed from the germline J gene.

The chain carries TRBV19 and TRBJ1-3; the D is unclear. This receptor was taken from a woman between 18 and 70 years old with a cervical HPV16 infection that either progressed to CIN3+ or cleared (not recorded which). Sequences were obtained from blood buffy coat. Incomplete CDR3 DNA: TGTGCCAGTAGTATAGATCCAGTGTCCCGCTCTGGAAACACC. It specifies CASSIDPVSRSGNT. The entire CDR3 reads CASSIDPVSRSGNTIYF.